Each of the 32 T cell receptor beta chains below was sequenced from the same sample in a study of regulatory T cells in long-lasting Graves disease. With iRepertoire HTBI primers and Arm-PCR of CDR3 regions, TCR beta libraries were built. MiXCR, run by TCRdb on the multiplex PCR reads, gives a single entry per CDR3 protein. The sample holds about 500,000 distinct CDR3 sequences, about 11% seen once. As for time point: newly diagnosed GD, antithyroid drugs for less than 3 months. TCR sequences were obtained from RNA taken from PBMCs. This same sample was also part of a study on T cells in Graves' hyperthyroidism and ophthalmopathy.

Sequencing was performed on peripheral blood mononuclear cells (PBMCs), taken at new diagnosis, from a patient treated with antithyroid drugs. The origin of the receptors is a woman in her 30s with Graves disease.

This clonotype was seen repeatedly, ten times or more. The chain employs TRBV12-3 or TRBV12-4 and TRBJ1-1; possible D gene TRBD1, 5 bases. The CDR3 is made up of 14 amino acids. V lost 3 bases and J lost 1, with 9 bases in between. The CDR3 nucleotides read TGTGCCAGCAGTTTCAGGGTGGGGAACACTGAAGCTTTCTTT. This encodes CASSFRVGNTEAFF.

The chain recombines TRBV28 with TRBJ2-7, with 11 bases that match TRBD2. With V trimmed by 5 bases and J by 4 bases, 7 bases remained unmatched. Per germline, CDR1 MDHEN and CDR2 SYDVKM. This CDR3 contains 15 residues. The chain's CDR3 is CASSPGSSGRYEQYF. Here the CDR3 DNA reads TGTGCCAGCAGTCCAGGCTCTAGCGGGAGGTACGAGCAGTACTTC.

This clonotype turned up a few times. The chain links TRBV6-5 to TRBJ2-5; D may be TRBD1 or TRBD2 (5 bases each). The CDR3 runs to 14 residues. Germline lookup yields CDR1 MNHEY and CDR2 SVGAGI. Trimming cost V 0 bases and J 5 bases, with 10 bases left between them. In DNA, the CDR3 is TGTGCCAGCAGTTACTCCGGGGCACGGGAGACCCAGTACTTC. Protein sequence: CASSYSGARETQYF.

In this sample, this clonotype turned up a few times. A read error is possible here, since a much larger clone lies one base away. The chain has TRBV18 and TRBJ2-5; D remains ambiguous. Germline assignment: CDR1 KGHSH and CDR2 LQKENI. The CDR3 has 12 amino acids. The CDR3 region is CVSSPNEETQYF. The CDR3 DNA reads TGTGTCAGCTCACCGAATGAAGAGACCCAGTACTTC.

This clonotype was seen at least ten times. The V and J genes are TRBV20-1 and TRBJ2-4; possible D gene TRBD1, 6 bases. The CDR3 runs 16 residues. From germline, CDR1 is DFQATT and CDR2 SNEGSKA (reference sequence). V was trimmed by 4 bases and J by 0 bases, leaving 16 bases between them. The CDR3 loop is CSAIQGTPSAKNIQYF. The CDR3 nucleotides are TGCAGTGCTATCCAGGGGACCCCATCAGCCAAAAACATTCAGTACTTC.

This clonotype is termed medium-sized. The gene calls are TRBV6-1 and TRBJ1-2; no clear D gene. Germline V lookup: CDR1 MNHNS, CDR2 SASEGT. Trimming shortened V by 5 bases and J by 0 bases, and 4 bases separated the two germline ends. This CDR3 region has 12 residues. The CDR3 protein is CASSPSNYGYTF. The CDR3 region has the DNA TGTGCCAGCAGTCCATCTAACTATGGCTACACCTTC.

This clonotype was observed at least ten times. The gene calls are TRBV18 and TRBJ2-1; 9 bases fit TRBD1. Germline V gene sequence: CDR1 KGHSH, CDR2 LQKENI. This CDR3 is built from 16 residues. V trimming: 4 bases; J trimming: 2 bases; junction bases outside the gene matches: 6. This CDR3 reads CASSRGQGSTYNEQFF. In nucleotides, the CDR3 is TGTGCCAGCTCACGGGGACAGGGAAGTACCTACAATGAGCAGTTCTTC. The whole variable domain, remainder taken from reference TRBV18 and TRBJ2-1, is NAGVMQNPRHLVRRRGQEARLRCSPMKGHSHVYWYRQLPEEGLKFMVYLQKENIIDESGMPKERFSAEFPKEGPSILRIQQVVRGDSAAYFCASSRGQGSTYNEQFFGPGTRLTVL.

This chain links TRBV28 with TRBJ2-7; 12 bases line up with TRBD2. Germline values: CDR1 MDHEN, CDR2 SYDVKM. With V trimmed by 6 bases and J by 1 base, 1 base remained unmatched. This CDR3 is built from 14 residues. CDR3 sequence reads: CASRTSGRSYEQYF. The CDR3 coding sequence is TGTGCCAGCAGGACTAGCGGGAGATCCTACGAGCAGTACTTC.

This clonotype has a handful of counts. The chain links TRBV15 to TRBJ1-2, with D perhaps matching TRBD1 (5 bases). This CDR3 has 14 amino acids. V was pared by 0 bases and J by 6 bases, with 11 bases between. Germline lookup yields CDR1 LNHNV and CDR2 YYDKDF (reference sequence). CDR3 residues: CATSREGRRNGYTF. CDR3 DNA: TGTGCCACCAGCAGAGAGGGACGGAGAAATGGCTACACCTTC.

As regards this clonotype: Germline and junction disagree at one end, which may indicate a read error. The chain combines TRBV28 with TRBJ2-3; D unresolved. The germline CDR1 and CDR2 sequences are MDHEN and SYDVKM. This CDR3 contains 12 residues. The CDR3 region is CASSSATNETFF. CDR3 nucleotide sequence: TGTGCCAGCAGCTCGGCCACCAATGAAACTTTCTTT.

CDR3 coding DNA: TGCGCCAGCAGCCAAGATGGATCATGGGGGGGCTACACCTTC. Its translation: CASSQDGSWGGYTF. The chain links TRBV4-1 to TRBJ1-2; maybe TRBD1 (5 bases). Trimming shortened V by 0 bases and J by 8 bases, and 13 bases separated the two germline ends. CDR3 length equals 14 residues. Germline V gives CDR1 MGHRA, CDR2 YSYEKL.

Only a few counts were recorded for this clonotype. The CDR3 region is CASSLFTSTLRGYTF. DNA of the CDR3: TGTGCCAGCAGCTTATTCACCTCGACCCTTCGCGGCTACACCTTC. The genes are TRBV7-9 and TRBJ1-2; D not resolved. The V end was cut by 2 bases, the J end by 8 bases, with 18 bases between. CDR3 size: 15 residues. Germline values: CDR1 SEHNR, CDR2 FQNEAQ (reference sequence). Full variable domain (rest looked up from reference TRBV7-9 and TRBJ1-2): DTGVSQNPRHKITKRGQNVTFRCDPISEHNRLYWYRQTLGQGPEFLTYFQNEAQLEKSRLLSDRFSAERPKGSFSTLEIQRTEQGDSAMYLCASSLFTSTLRGYTFGSGTRLTVV.

This clonotype was counted ten times or more. The rearrangement joins TRBV12-3 or TRBV12-4 to TRBJ1-6; D unresolved. V dropped 2 bases and J dropped 13 bases, with 9 bases sitting between them. CDR3 length: 12 amino acids. DNA for the CDR3: TGTGCCAGCAGTTTACCAGACTCGCCCCTCCACTTT. This encodes CASSLPDSPLHF.

This clonotype was seen repeatedly, ten times or more. The rearrangement joins TRBV6-5 to TRBJ2-7; 9 bases agree with TRBD2. V was clipped by 0 bases and J by 3 bases; unmatched bases: 3. This CDR3 region has 15 residues. Germline CDR1 MNHEY, CDR2 SVGAGI. As DNA, the CDR3 is TGTGCCAGCAGTTACTCGGGGACTAGCTTCTACGAGCAGTACTTC. Translated, it gives CASSYSGTSFYEQYF.

The V call is TRBV7-2, the J call TRBJ2-7; D is unresolved. Trimming took off 1 base at V and 5 bases at J, with 18 bases between the two ends. CDR1 is SGHTA and CDR2 is FQGNSA in the germline V gene. The CDR3 is 16 amino acids. The CDR3 DNA reads TGTGCCAGCAGCTTAGGGTCCGCAATTCAGGCCCACGAGCAGTACTTC. Amino acid sequence: CASSLGSAIQAHEQYF.

The sample holds many counts of this clonotype. The rearrangement links TRBV27 to TRBJ2-1; 14 bases agree with TRBD2. V was clipped by 4 bases and J by 6 bases; unmatched bases: 2. Germline CDR1 MNHEY, CDR2 SMNVEV (reference sequence). This CDR3 is 15 amino acids long. The DNA for the CDR3 is TGTGCCAGCAGTTCCGGACTAGCGGGAGGCAATGAGCAGTTCTTC. Amino acid sequence: CASSSGLAGGNEQFF.

The sample holds a few counts of this clonotype. The chain carries TRBV6-2 or TRBV6-3 and TRBJ2-1; D is uncertain. The germline V gene encodes CDR1 MNHEY and CDR2 SVGEGT. This CDR3 contains 17 residues. With 6 bases removed from V and 0 bases from J, the gap between germline ends came to 18 bases. The CDR3 DNA reads TGTGCCAGCAGCAACGCCCTCTCTAGGAGCTCCTACAATGAGCAGTTCTTC. As protein: CASSNALSRSSYNEQFF.

A few counts support this clonotype. The CDR3 DNA follows: TGTGCCAGCAGTGGCAAGGGATCAGGGGTTTATGGCTACACCTTC. This gives the protein CASSGKGSGVYGYTF. The V and J genes are TRBV25-1 and TRBJ1-2, with D perhaps TRBD1 (6 bases). Germline V gene lookup returns CDR1 MGHDK and CDR2 SYGVNS. This CDR3 region has 15 residues. The V end was cut by 4 bases, the J end by 5 bases, with 17 bases between.

The rearrangement joins TRBV28 to TRBJ2-3; 7 bases are a match to TRBD2. With V trimmed by 8 bases and J by 1 base, 15 bases remained unmatched. The CDR3 totals 17 residues. CDR1 MDHEN and CDR2 SYDVKM come from the germline V gene. This CDR3 is CASRLLTPSGGTDTQYF. The CDR3 DNA follows: TGTGCCAGCCGGCTTCTCACCCCTAGCGGCGGCACAGATACGCAGTATTTT.

The CDR3 DNA follows: TGTGCCAGCAGCGTAGGGATCAAGGGGAAGACCTACAATGAGCAGTTCTTC. It is translated as CASSVGIKGKTYNEQFF. The genes are TRBV9 and TRBJ2-1; D may be TRBD1 (5 bases). The germline CDR1 and CDR2 sequences are SGDLS and YYNGEE. This CDR3 has 17 amino acids. Trimming shortened V by 0 bases and J by 2 bases, and 15 bases separated the two germline ends.

V usage is TRBV6-1 and J usage is TRBJ1-2, with D perhaps matching TRBD1 (5 bases). Germline V gene data show CDR1 as MNHNS and CDR2 as SASEGT. Between the trimmed V and J ends, which lost 4 bases and 8 bases, there was a span of 14 bases. The CDR3 spans 13 residues. CDR3: CASSADSFRGYTF. Written as DNA, the CDR3 is TGTGCCAGCAGTGCTGACAGTTTTCGAGGCTACACCTTC.

This clonotype was counted ten times or more. This chain connects TRBV4-3 to TRBJ2-5; weak D call: TRBD1 (5 bases). This CDR3 has 17 amino acids. V was pared by 0 bases and J by 3 bases, with 17 bases between. Germline V lookup: CDR1 LGHNA, CDR2 YSLEER. The CDR3 here is CASSQDRWGRDEETQYF. The CDR3 DNA sequence: TGCGCCAGCAGCCAAGACAGGTGGGGCAGGGATGAAGAGACCCAGTACTTC.

This rearrangement joins TRBV18 to TRBJ2-2, with 7 bases aligning to TRBD1. Germline values: CDR1 KGHSH, CDR2 LQKENI. J lost 0 bases, V lost 2 bases, and 9 bases had no gene match. The CDR3 has 18 residues. The CDR3 DNA follows: TGTGCCAGCTCACCAAGGGGACAGATTTCTCCGAACACCGGGGAGCTGTTTTTT. Residues: CASSPRGQISPNTGELFF.

This clonotype showed up just a few times. The genes are TRBV6-1 and TRBJ2-1; D may be TRBD2 (5 bases). The germline V gene has CDR1 MNHNS and CDR2 SASEGT. With 6 bases removed from V and 4 bases from J, the gap between germline ends came to 16 bases. This CDR3 spans 15 amino acids. CDR3 coding DNA: TGTGCCAGCAGAGGTCTTCTAGCTTTTTACAATGAGCAGTTCTTC. The encoded protein is CASRGLLAFYNEQFF.

This clonotype has ten or more counts. This chain links TRBV13 with TRBJ2-2; D is undetermined. Germline V gene lookup returns CDR1 PRHDT and CDR2 FYEKMQ (reference sequence). The germline V and J ends were trimmed by 5 bases and 1 base, with 5 bases remaining between them. The CDR3 is 13 residues long. CDR3 loop: CASSPKNTGELFF. Here the CDR3 DNA reads TGTGCCAGCAGCCCTAAGAACACCGGGGAGCTGTTTTTT.

There are many counts of this clonotype. The chain uses TRBV12-3 or TRBV12-4 and TRBJ2-1; 10 bases match TRBD2. The CDR3 is 15 amino acids. V lost 4 bases to trimming and J lost 4 bases; unmatched junction nucleotides: 4. The CDR3 protein is CASSSRLAGYNEQFF. The CDR3 bases are TGTGCCAGCAGTTCCCGACTAGCGGGTTACAATGAGCAGTTCTTC.

This clonotype has a handful of counts. The chain carries TRBV4-3 and TRBJ2-1; 11 nucleotides match TRBD2. V lost 6 bases, J lost 3 bases, and 13 bases stayed unmatched. In germline, CDR1 is LGHNA, CDR2 YSLEER. This CDR3 is built from 18 residues. The CDR3 DNA is TGCGCCAGCAGGGTTATAGCGGGAGGGCCAGTCGACTACAATGAGCAGTTCTTC. Encoded protein: CASRVIAGGPVDYNEQFF.

A note on this clonotype: It may be a read error: a sequence one base away is much more abundant. The chain employs TRBV30 and TRBJ2-7, with D perhaps assigned TRBD1 or TRBD2 (5 bases each). Germline lookup yields CDR1 GTSNPN and CDR2 SVGIG (reference sequence). This CDR3 contains 12 residues. V lost 2 bases, J lost 5 bases, and 10 bases lay in between. The CDR3 sequence is CAWSTGTHEQYF. In DNA form, the CDR3 reads TGTGCCTGGAGTACCGGGACCCACGAGCAGTACTTC.

This clonotype has at least ten counts. This sequence joins TRBV12-3 or TRBV12-4 and TRBJ2-2; 9 bases match TRBD1. The CDR3 extends over 15 amino acids. V was clipped by 8 bases and J by 3 bases; unmatched bases: 7. The CDR3 coding sequence is TGTGCCAGCCAACCCGGGACAGGGTACACCGGGGAGCTGTTTTTT. Its translation is CASQPGTGYTGELFF.

There are many counts of this clonotype. V and J are TRBV27 and TRBJ2-1; 14 nucleotides match TRBD2. Germline lookup yields CDR1 MNHEY and CDR2 SMNVEV (reference sequence). The length of the CDR3 is 17 residues. The J segment lost 8 bases and the V segment lost 4 bases, leaving 10 bases of the junction unmatched. Here the CDR3 reads CASSSRLAGGQGDEQFF. In nucleotides, the CDR3 is TGTGCCAGCAGTTCCAGACTAGCGGGAGGGCAGGGCGATGAGCAGTTCTTC.

This clonotype was seen many times. The chain uses TRBV29-1 and TRBJ1-1; D is unresolved. This CDR3 has 18 amino acids. CDR1 is SQVTM and CDR2 is ANQGSEA in the germline V gene. The V and J ends lost 2 bases and 0 bases respectively, with 22 bases between them. DNA of the CDR3: TGCAGCGTTGAACTCCACGGGAGAGGCTCCCTTCTGAACACTGAAGCTTTCTTT. It specifies CSVELHGRGSLLNTEAFF.

The CDR3 nucleotides are TGTGCCACCAGTGATTCGATCGGGCAGCCCCAGCATTTT. It specifies CATSDSIGQPQHF. J is TRBJ1-5 and V is TRBV24-1; D ambiguous. The CDR3 has 13 residues. Trimming took off 2 bases at V and 7 bases at J, with 8 bases between the two ends. Germline CDR1 reads KGHDR; CDR2 reads SFDVKD.